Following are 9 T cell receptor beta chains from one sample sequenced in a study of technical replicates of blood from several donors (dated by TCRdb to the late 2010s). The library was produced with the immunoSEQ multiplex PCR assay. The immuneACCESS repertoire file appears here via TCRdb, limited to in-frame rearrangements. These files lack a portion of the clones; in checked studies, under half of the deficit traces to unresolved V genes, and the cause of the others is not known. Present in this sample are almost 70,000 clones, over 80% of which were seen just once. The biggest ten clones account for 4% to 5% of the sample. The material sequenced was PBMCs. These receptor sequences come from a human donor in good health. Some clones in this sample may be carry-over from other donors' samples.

As DNA, the CDR3 is TGTGCCAGCAGCGATTTGGGGGGGAATTGGGAGACCCAGTACTTC. Its translation is CASSDLGGNWETQYF. The V call is TRBV7-2, the J call TRBJ2-5, with 7 positions matching TRBD2. Germline V gene lookup returns CDR1 SGHTA and CDR2 FQGNSA. The CDR3 totals 15 residues. After removal of 5 bases from V and 5 bases from J, the junction contained 11 bases not matched to a gene.

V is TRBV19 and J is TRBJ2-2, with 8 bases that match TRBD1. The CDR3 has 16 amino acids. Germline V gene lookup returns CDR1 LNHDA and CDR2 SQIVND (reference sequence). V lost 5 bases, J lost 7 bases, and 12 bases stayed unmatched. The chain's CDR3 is CASSLVQGATGGELFF. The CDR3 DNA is TGTGCCAGTAGTTTGGTTCAGGGGGCAACAGGCGGGGAGCTGTTTTTT.

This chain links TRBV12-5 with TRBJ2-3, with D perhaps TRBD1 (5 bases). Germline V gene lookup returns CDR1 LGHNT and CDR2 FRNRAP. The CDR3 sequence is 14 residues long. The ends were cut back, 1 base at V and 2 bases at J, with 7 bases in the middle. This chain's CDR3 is CASGLAGNTDTQYF. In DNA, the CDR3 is TGTGCTAGTGGTTTGGCAGGGAACACAGATACGCAGTATTTT. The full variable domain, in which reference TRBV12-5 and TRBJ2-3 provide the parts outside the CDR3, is DARVTQTPRHKVTEMGQEVTMRCQPILGHNTVFWYRQTMMQGLELLAYFRNRAPLDDSGMPKDRFSAEMPDATLATLKIQPSEPRDSAVYFCASGLAGNTDTQYFGPGTRLTVL.

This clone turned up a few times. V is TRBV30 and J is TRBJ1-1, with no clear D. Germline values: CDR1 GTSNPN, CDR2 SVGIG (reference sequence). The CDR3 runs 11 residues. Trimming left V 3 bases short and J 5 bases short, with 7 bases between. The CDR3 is CAWSTSTEAFF. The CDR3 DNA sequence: TGTGCCTGGAGCACTTCTACTGAAGCTTTCTTT.

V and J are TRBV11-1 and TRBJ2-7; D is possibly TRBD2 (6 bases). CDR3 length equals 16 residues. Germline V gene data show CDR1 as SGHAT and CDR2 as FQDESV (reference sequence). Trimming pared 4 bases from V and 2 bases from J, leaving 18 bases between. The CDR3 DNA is TGTGCCAGCAGCTCCCTCCGATGGGCGGGAACCTACGAGCAGTACTTC. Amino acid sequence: CASSSLRWAGTYEQYF. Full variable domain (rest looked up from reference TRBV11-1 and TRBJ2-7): EAEVAQSPRYKITEKSQAVAFWCDPISGHATLYWYRQILGQGPELLVQFQDESVVDDSQLPKDRFSAERLKGVDSTLKIQPAELGDSAMYLCASSSLRWAGTYEQYFGPGTRLTVT.

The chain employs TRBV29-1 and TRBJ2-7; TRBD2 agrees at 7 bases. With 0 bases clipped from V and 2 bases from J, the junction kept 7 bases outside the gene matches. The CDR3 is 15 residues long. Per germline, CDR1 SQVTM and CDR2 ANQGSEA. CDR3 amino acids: CSVEDLREGTYEQYF. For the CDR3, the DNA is TGCAGCGTTGAAGACCTCAGGGAGGGAACCTACGAGCAGTACTTC.

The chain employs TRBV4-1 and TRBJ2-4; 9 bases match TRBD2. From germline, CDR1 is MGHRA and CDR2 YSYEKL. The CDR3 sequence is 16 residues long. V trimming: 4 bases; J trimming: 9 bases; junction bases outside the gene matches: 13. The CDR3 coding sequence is TGCGCCAGCAGCCGCTCGACGGGCGGGGGGGTCGGCATTCAGTACTTC. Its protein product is CASSRSTGGGVGIQYF.

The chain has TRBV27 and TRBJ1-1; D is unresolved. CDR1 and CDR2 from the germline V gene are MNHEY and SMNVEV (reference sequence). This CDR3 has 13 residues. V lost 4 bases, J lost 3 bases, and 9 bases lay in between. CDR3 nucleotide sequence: TGTGCCAGCAGTTGGGTGGCGGACACTGAAGCTTTCTTT. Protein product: CASSWVADTEAFF.

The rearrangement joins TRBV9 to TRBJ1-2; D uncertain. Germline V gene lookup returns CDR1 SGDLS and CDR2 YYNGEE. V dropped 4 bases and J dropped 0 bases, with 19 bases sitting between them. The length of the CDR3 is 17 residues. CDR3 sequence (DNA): TGTGCCAGCAGCACGGGGTTGGGCAGGCAACCTAACTATGGCTACACCTTC. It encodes CASSTGLGRQPNYGYTF.